Listed below are T cell receptor beta chains from one sample, sequenced in a study of a mutant IDH1 vaccine in newly diagnosed glioma. Libraries were prepared by immunoSEQ multiplex PCR; TCRdb keeps only in-frame clonotypes and omits some of them. The sample gives 31,000 or so clones, 84% of which show up once; about 30% is in the top ten. For these TCRs, the target antigens are not known. This specimen was PBMCs, taken from a glioma patient whose treatment included an IDH1 peptide vaccine. All receptors derive from a man younger than 45 with glioma. Each CDR3 is given with its conserved first and last residue. D genes are given only for firm matches. Expanded clones are given a class, and other clones once, few, many or no size at all.

CDR3 DNA	CDR3 protein	V gene	D gene	clone size	J gene
TGTGCCAGCAGCCCAGCGGGGCGCACAGATACGCAGTATTTT	CASSPAGRTDTQYF	TRBV7-2	TRBD2	-	TRBJ2-3
TGTGCCAGCAGCCACCGGGACATTTTACTTTTGAACACTGAAGCTTTCTTT	CASSHRDILLLNTEAFF	TRBV14	-	-	TRBJ1-1
TGTGCCAGCAGGACAAGGGGCGCGGCGGGCGGCTACACCTTC	CASRTRGAAGGYTF	TRBV5-6	-	-	TRBJ1-2
TGTGCCACCAGCAGAGCCCAGCGGGACACTGAAGCTTTCTTT	CATSRAQRDTEAFF	TRBV15	-	-	TRBJ1-1
TGCGCCAGCAGCCAAGATCAGTCAGGGGGCGTTGACTATGGCTACACCTTC	CASSQDQSGGVDYGYTF	TRBV4-1	TRBD1	-	TRBJ1-2
TGTGCCAGCAGCCAGCCTAATCAGCCCCAGCATTTT	CASSQPNQPQHF	TRBV14	-	-	TRBJ1-5
TGTGCCATCAGTGAGTCAACGGCAGGAAACACCATATATTTT	CAISESTAGNTIYF	TRBV10-3	-	once	TRBJ1-3
TGTGCCTGGAGTCGAGGGTTCGATGGCTACACCTTC	CAWSRGFDGYTF	TRBV30	-	once	TRBJ1-2
TGCGCCAGCAGCCAAAGCGAGCAGAGCTCTGGAAACACCATATATTTT	CASSQSEQSSGNTIYF	TRBV4-3	-	-	TRBJ1-3
TGCGCCAGCAGCCAGGGGGACAGGGCACACACAGATACGCAGTATTTT	CASSQGDRAHTDTQYF	TRBV4-1	TRBD1	-	TRBJ2-3
TGTGCCAGCTCACCATTCCGGGCCCCAAAGAATCAGCCCCAGCATTTT	CASSPFRAPKNQPQHF	TRBV18	-	-	TRBJ1-5
TGTGCCAGCACTCGGATGACAGGGCAAGAGACCCAGTACTTC	CASTRMTGQETQYF	TRBV5-6	TRBD1	-	TRBJ2-5
TGCGCCAGCAGCCAAGATAGCGGGGGTGGCGAGACCCAGTACTTC	CASSQDSGGGETQYF	TRBV4-3	TRBD2	once	TRBJ2-5
TGTGCCAGCAGTTATCCATCCGGGGTAAATCAGCCCCAGCATTTT	CASSYPSGVNQPQHF	TRBV6-6	-	-	TRBJ1-5
TGTGCCAGCGGCCTAGGTAGTAGCACTGAAGCTTTCTTT	CASGLGSSTEAFF	TRBV27	-	-	TRBJ1-1
TGTGCCAGCAGCTTGGTTAGGGACGCCTACGAGCAGTACTTC	CASSLVRDAYEQYF	TRBV5-4	-	-	TRBJ2-7
TGCGCCAGCAGTGATACAGGGGGAAATCAGCCCCAGCATTTT	CASSDTGGNQPQHF	TRBV10-2	TRBD1	once	TRBJ1-5
TGTGCCAGCAGCTCCGTCCCATACGAGCAGTTCTTC	CASSSVPYEQFF	TRBV7-8	-	-	TRBJ2-1
TGCGCCAGCAGCTACTTGGGCGGACAGGGCAATGAGCAGTTCTTC	CASSYLGGQGNEQFF	TRBV5-1	TRBD1	-	TRBJ2-1
TGTGCCACTGTAGCGGGGTCCTACGAGCAGTACTTC	CATVAGSYEQYF	TRBV6-5	TRBD2	-	TRBJ2-7
TGTGCCAGCAATCCGACAGGGAGATTTAACACTGAAGCTTTCTTT	CASNPTGRFNTEAFF	TRBV5-6	TRBD1	-	TRBJ1-1
TGTGCCAGCAGCTTAAGTAGCTCCTACGAGCAGTACTTC	CASSLSSSYEQYF	TRBV5-6	-	few	TRBJ2-7
TGTGCCAGCAGCTGGGGGGAGGCTCCCTACGGGCAGTACTTC	CASSWGEAPYGQYF	TRBV7-9	-	-	TRBJ2-7
TGCAGCGTTGAAGACAGCCAGCAGGAAAAACTGTTTTTT	CSVEDSQQEKLFF	TRBV29-1	-	once	TRBJ1-4
TGTGCCAGCAGCTCCCTGACAGGAGAGAATAATGAAAAACTGTTTTTT	CASSSLTGENNEKLFF	TRBV5-4	-	once	TRBJ1-4
TGTGCCAGCAGTTTTGGGTCGGAAGAGACCCAGTACTTC	CASSFGSEETQYF	TRBV27	-	-	TRBJ2-5